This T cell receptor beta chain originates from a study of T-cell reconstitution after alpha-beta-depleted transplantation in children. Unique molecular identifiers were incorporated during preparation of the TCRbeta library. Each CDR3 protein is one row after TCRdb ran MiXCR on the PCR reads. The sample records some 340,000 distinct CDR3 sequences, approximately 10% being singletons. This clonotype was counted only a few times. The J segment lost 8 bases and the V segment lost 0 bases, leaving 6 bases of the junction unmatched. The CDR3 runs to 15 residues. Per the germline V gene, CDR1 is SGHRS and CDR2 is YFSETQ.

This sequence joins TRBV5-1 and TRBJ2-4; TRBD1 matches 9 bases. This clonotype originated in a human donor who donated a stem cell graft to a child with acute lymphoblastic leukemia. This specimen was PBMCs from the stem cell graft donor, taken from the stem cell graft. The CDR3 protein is CASSLEDRGVDIQYF. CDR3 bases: TGCGCCAGCAGCTTGGAGGACAGGGGAGTCGACATTCAGTACTTC. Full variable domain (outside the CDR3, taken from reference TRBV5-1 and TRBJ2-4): KAGVTQTPRYLIKTRGQQVTLSCSPISGHRSVSWYQQTPGQGLQFLFEYFSETQRNKGNFPGRFSGRQFSNSRSEMNVSTLELGDSALYLCASSLEDRGVDIQYFGAGTRLSVL.